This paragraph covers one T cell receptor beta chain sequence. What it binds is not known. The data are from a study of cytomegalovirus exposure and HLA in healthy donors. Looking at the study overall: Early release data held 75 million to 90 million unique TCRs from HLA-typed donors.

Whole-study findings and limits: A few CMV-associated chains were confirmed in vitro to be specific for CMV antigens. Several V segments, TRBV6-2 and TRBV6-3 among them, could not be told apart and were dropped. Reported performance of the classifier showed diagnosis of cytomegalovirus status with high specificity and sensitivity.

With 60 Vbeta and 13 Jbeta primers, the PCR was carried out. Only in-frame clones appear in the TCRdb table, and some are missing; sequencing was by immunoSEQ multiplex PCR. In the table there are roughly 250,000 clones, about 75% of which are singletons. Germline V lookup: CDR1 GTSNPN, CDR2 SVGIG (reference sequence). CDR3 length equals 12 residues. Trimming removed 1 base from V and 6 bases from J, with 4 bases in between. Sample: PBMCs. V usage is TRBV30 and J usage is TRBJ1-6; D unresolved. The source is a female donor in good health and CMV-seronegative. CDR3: CAWSGSNSPLHF. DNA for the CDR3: TGTGCCTGGAGTGGTAGTAATTCACCCCTCCACTTT.